The clone carrying this TCR beta chain was seen more than once but under ten times. Trimming left V 0 bases short and J 7 bases short, with 13 bases between. Germline lookup yields CDR1 LGHNA and CDR2 YSLEER. The CDR3 runs to 15 residues. This sample is part of a study of blood T cells in healthy people across ages. With a J-beta primer mix and a sample-barcoded 5' primer, a second PCR ran about 6 to 11 cycles. TCRdb re-derived calls from the 5' RACE reads in MiXCR, one entry per CDR3 protein. Among around 820,000 distinct CDR3 sequences, more than 20% were seen once, and the ten largest hold 3% to 4%. Another study also made use of these data, one on T cells of mothers and their children. In that study: Related mother-child pairs shared marginally more repertoire than unrelated pairs, though not significantly.

This rearrangement joins TRBV4-3 to TRBJ1-3; the D gene is possibly TRBD1 (5 bases). The source of this sequence is a boy younger than 18 in good health. What was sequenced was blood. The CDR3 DNA reads as TGCGCCAGCAGCCAAGATGGAGCAGGGTCGAACACCATATATTTT. Encoded protein: CASSQDGAGSNTIYF.